This T cell receptor beta chain was profiled in a study of early T cells in non-severe SARS-CoV-2 infection. Study at large: Whole-blood bulk RNA, unsorted, was sequenced, and chains were unpaired.

Overall study findings and caveats: Anti-spike CD8 responses were favored in VDJdb matching, and private and CD4 specificities were missed.

The library protocol tagged individual cDNA molecules with unique molecular identifiers. TCRdb reprocessed the 5' RACE reads via MiXCR and lists one record per CDR3 protein. The sample includes some 34,000 distinct CDR3 sequences, roughly 4.5% of them seen just once. The germline CDR1 and CDR2 sequences are SEHNR and FQNEAQ (reference sequence). The germline V and J ends were trimmed by 5 bases and 6 bases, with 18 bases remaining between them. The CDR3 consists of 15 residues. Comments on this clonotype: Its specificity is not known.

The sequenced sample was whole blood. The gene calls are TRBV7-9 and TRBJ2-3, with D possibly called TRBD1 or TRBD2 (5 bases each). The sequence was obtained from an adult who was a healthcare worker with PCR-confirmed SARS-CoV-2 infection or an uninfected control (not recorded which). CDR3 residues: CASSPRDGPADTQYF. The CDR3 bases are TGTGCCAGCAGCCCCCGGGACGGACCGGCGGATACGCAGTATTTT.